The 13 T cell receptor beta chains listed next were all sequenced from one sample in a study of blood T cell repertoires in COVID-19. The repertoire was sequenced with immunoSEQ multiplex PCR; TCRdb's copy has only in-frame clones and lacks some. The data hold 150,000 to 200,000 clones, with about 88% observed a single time. The source material was peripheral blood. The receptors here all came from a woman older than 75 with acute or convalescent COVID-19.

This clone has only one observation. The chain uses TRBV6-5 and TRBJ1-2; possible D gene TRBD1, 6 bases. Germline V gives CDR1 MNHEY, CDR2 SVGAGI. V was pared by 6 bases and J by 8 bases, with 19 bases between. This CDR3 has 14 residues. The DNA of the CDR3 is TGTGCCAGCAGCGGACAGCCGTTCGGGTTGGGCTACACCTTC. Translating it yields CASSGQPFGLGYTF.

This rearrangement joins TRBV5-1 to TRBJ2-5, with TRBD2 matching 14 bases. V lost 0 bases and J lost 3; bases outside the gene matches: 4. CDR1 is SGHRS and CDR2 is YFSETQ in the germline V gene. The length of the CDR3 is 17 residues. DNA for the CDR3: TGCGCCAGCAGCTTGGTGGGACTAGCGGGAGTAAAAGAGACCCAGTACTTC. Residues: CASSLVGLAGVKETQYF.

This clone was recorded once. The genes are TRBV5-6 and TRBJ2-7; D gene ambiguous. CDR1 is SGHDT, CDR2 YYEEEE, per germline. With 4 bases removed from V and 3 bases from J, the gap between germline ends came to 11 bases. The CDR3 totals 13 residues. The CDR3 spells CASSPGSLYEQYF. CDR3 DNA sequence: TGTGCCAGCAGCCCCGGGTCTCTCTACGAGCAGTACTTC.

The J gene is TRBJ1-1, the V gene TRBV23-1; the D is unclear. TRBV23-1 is labeled an ORF, and its function is uncertain. The V end was cut by 2 bases, the J end by 1 base, with 17 bases between. CDR3 size: 17 residues. The CDR3 bases are TGCGCCAGCAGTCAAATTTTCGGGGTGGTTGAGAACACTGAAGCTTTCTTT. Its translation: CASSQIFGVVENTEAFF.

The chain has TRBV5-1 and TRBJ2-1; unclear D gene. V lost 0 bases and J 4 bases, leaving 8 bases between the germline ends. The CDR3 contains 14 residues. Germline CDR1 and CDR2: SGHRS and YFSETQ. In nucleotides, the CDR3 is TGCGCCAGCAGCTTGGGTCCCCCTTACAATGAGCAGTTCTTC. Amino acid sequence: CASSLGPPYNEQFF.

The V call is TRBV28, the J call TRBJ1-2; D remains unclear. Trimming removed 8 bases from V and 6 bases from J, with 13 bases in between. This CDR3 region has 12 residues. The germline V gene has CDR1 MDHEN and CDR2 SYDVKM. In DNA, the CDR3 is TGTGCCAGCGCTTCTTCGCCTAATGGCTACACCTTC. It translates to CASASSPNGYTF.

The chain is built from TRBV19 and TRBJ2-3, with TRBD2 matching over 8 bases. V was pared by 7 bases and J by 3 bases, with 9 bases of the junction left unmatched. The CDR3 is 15 amino acids. Germline CDR1 is LNHDA and CDR2 is SQIVND (reference sequence). As DNA, the CDR3 is TGTGCCAGTACCTCTGCGGGGGGCGTAACAGATACGCAGTATTTT. This gives the protein CASTSAGGVTDTQYF.

V and J are TRBV30 and TRBJ1-1; TRBD1 aligns across 11 bases. The CDR3 is 16 residues long. V was pared by 4 bases and J by 4 bases, with 11 bases of the junction left unmatched. Germline V gene data show CDR1 as GTSNPN and CDR2 as SVGIG (reference sequence). The CDR3 sequence: CAWIPRAGQGATEAFF. The CDR3 region has the DNA TGTGCCTGGATCCCTCGGGCTGGACAGGGGGCCACTGAAGCTTTCTTT.

This clone was found a few times. This chain uses TRBV6-1 with TRBJ2-5; D is undetermined. The V and J ends lost 0 bases and 3 bases respectively, with 5 bases between them. Germline V lookup: CDR1 MNHNS, CDR2 SASEGT. This CDR3 contains 13 residues. CDR3 amino acids: CASSEAQKETQYF. The CDR3, as DNA: TGTGCCAGCAGTGAAGCACAGAAAGAGACCCAGTACTTC.

V is TRBV30 and J is TRBJ2-2, with 7 bases matching TRBD1. CDR1 and CDR2 (germline): GTSNPN, SVGIG (reference sequence). CDR3 length equals 16 residues. With V trimmed by 3 bases and J by 0 bases, 7 bases remained unmatched. The CDR3 reads CAWRLNRGTNTGELFF. As DNA, the CDR3 is TGTGCCTGGAGGCTGAACAGGGGTACGAACACCGGGGAGCTGTTTTTT. The entire variable domain, with the rest obtained from reference TRBV30 and TRBJ2-2, is as follows: SQTIHQWPATLVQPVGSPLSLECTVEGTSNPNLYWYRQAAGRGLQLLFYSVGIGQISSEVPQNLSASRPQDRQFILSSKKLLLSDSGFYLCAWRLNRGTNTGELFFGEGSRLTVL.

The rearrangement uses TRBV25-1 and TRBJ2-7, with D possibly matching TRBD2 (5 bases). V lost 7 bases and J lost 2, with 15 bases in between. The CDR3 runs 14 residues. Germline values: CDR1 MGHDK, CDR2 SYGVNS. CDR3 DNA: TGTGCCAGCATTCCTGGAGGACCTCCCTACGAGCAGTACTTC. Its translation is CASIPGGPPYEQYF.

This clone was seen just once. CDR3 loop: CASSLTANEKLFF. CDR3 sequence (DNA): TGTGCCAGCAGCTTAACCGCTAATGAAAAACTGTTTTTT. The J gene is TRBJ1-4, the V gene TRBV7-3; no reliable D call. The germline CDR1 and CDR2 sequences are SGHTA and FQGTGA. There are 13 residues in the CDR3. With 0 bases removed from V and 3 bases from J, the gap between germline ends came to 2 bases.

The chain recombines TRBV24-1 with TRBJ2-5; TRBD1 might be the D (6 bases). Trimming removed 4 bases at V and 0 bases at J, with 11 bases between. The germline CDR1 and CDR2 sequences are KGHDR and SFDVKD. This CDR3 has 15 amino acids. In DNA, the CDR3 is TGTGCCACCAGTGACCTGAAGGGGGACCAAGAGACCCAGTACTTC. This encodes CATSDLKGDQETQYF.